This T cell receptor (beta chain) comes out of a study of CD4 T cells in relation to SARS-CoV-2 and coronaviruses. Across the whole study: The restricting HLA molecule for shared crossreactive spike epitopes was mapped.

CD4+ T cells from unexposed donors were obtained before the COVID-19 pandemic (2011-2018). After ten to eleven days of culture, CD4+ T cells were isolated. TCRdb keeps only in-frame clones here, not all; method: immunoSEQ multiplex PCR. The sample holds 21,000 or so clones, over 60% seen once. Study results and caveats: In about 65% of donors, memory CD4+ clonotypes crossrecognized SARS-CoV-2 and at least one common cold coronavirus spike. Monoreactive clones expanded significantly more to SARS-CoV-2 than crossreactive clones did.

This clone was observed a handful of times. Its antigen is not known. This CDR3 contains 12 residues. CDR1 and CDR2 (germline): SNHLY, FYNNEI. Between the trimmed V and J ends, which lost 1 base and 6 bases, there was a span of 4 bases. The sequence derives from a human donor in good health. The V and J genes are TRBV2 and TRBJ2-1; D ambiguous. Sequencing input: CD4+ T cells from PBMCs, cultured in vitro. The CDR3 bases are TGTGCCAGCAGTGAAGGTTTCAATGAGCAGTTCTTC. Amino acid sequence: CASSEGFNEQFF.